The 20 T cell receptor beta chains in this list originate from one sample, sequenced in a study of shared T cell receptors in the human thymus. Some clones are missing from TCRdb's copy, which holds only in-frame ones; the method was immunoSEQ multiplex PCR. The top ten hold around 0.0099% of the sample, which has about 660,000 clones, 70% to 90% seen once. The same sample was also used in a study of human thymus T cells.

Sequences were obtained from thymocytes. The receptors come from a boy less than two years old with a congenital heart defect.

The V gene is TRBV5-4, the J gene TRBJ1-3; D is undetermined. Trimming stripped 3 bases from V and 0 bases from J, with 10 bases between. Germline values: CDR1 SGHNT, CDR2 YYREEE (reference sequence). This CDR3 is 15 amino acids long. The CDR3 reads CASSSPGNSGNTIYF. The DNA for the CDR3 is TGTGCCAGCAGCTCCCCGGGGAACTCTGGAAACACCATATATTTT.

This sequence joins TRBV5-1 and TRBJ2-5; 11 positions agree with TRBD2. Germline lookup yields CDR1 SGHRS and CDR2 YFSETQ. The ends lost 1 base at V and 6 bases at J; junction bases unmatched: 8. This CDR3 region has 16 residues. CDR3 nucleotides: TGCGCCAGCAGCTTGAACCCTAGCGGGAGGCGGCAGACCCAGTACTTC. It encodes CASSLNPSGRRQTQYF.

The V and J genes are TRBV30 and TRBJ2-4; 13 bases map to TRBD2. Germline-derived CDR1 and CDR2 are GTSNPN and SVGIG (reference sequence). The trim removed 5 bases at V and 1 base at J, leaving 5 bases unmatched. CDR3 length equals 16 residues. CDR3: CAWGLAGELAKNIQYF. For the CDR3, the DNA is TGTGCCTGGGGACTAGCGGGAGAGTTGGCCAAAAACATTCAGTACTTC.

The chain employs TRBV19 and TRBJ2-2; D unclear. The V and J ends lost 8 bases and 6 bases respectively, with 13 bases between them. Germline assignment: CDR1 LNHDA and CDR2 SQIVND (reference sequence). There are 13 residues in the CDR3. DNA for the CDR3: TGTGCCAGTTATGGGCCTCCGGCCGGGGAGCTGTTTTTT. Protein: CASYGPPAGELFF.

The chain links TRBV4-2 to TRBJ2-3, with D possibly being TRBD2 (6 bases). This CDR3 is 17 amino acids long. CDR1 is LGHNA, CDR2 YNFKEQ, per germline. V shed 4 bases and J shed 4 bases, with 21 bases lying between them. The CDR3: CASSRSLLGLRADTQYF. In DNA form, the CDR3 reads TGTGCCAGCAGCCGCAGCTTACTGGGACTCCGGGCAGATACGCAGTATTTT.

The J gene is TRBJ2-1, the V gene TRBV27; 9 bases map to TRBD1. The CDR3 runs 15 residues. Trimming took 2 bases from V and 8 from J; bases not matched to a gene: 7. Germline V gives CDR1 MNHEY, CDR2 SMNVEV (reference sequence). CDR3 in amino acids: CASSLTGGEVHEQFF. DNA of the CDR3: TGTGCCAGCAGTTTAACAGGGGGCGAGGTCCATGAGCAGTTCTTC.

This clone was seen only once. V gene TRBV2 combines with J gene TRBJ2-7, with 8 bases fitting TRBD2. The CDR3 is 16 amino acids. Germline V CDR1 and CDR2: SNHLY, FYNNEI. The J segment lost 2 bases and the V segment lost 0 bases, leaving 6 bases of the junction unmatched. In nucleotides, the CDR3 is TGTGCCAGCAGTGAAGCGCGGGGACTAGAGCCCTACGAGCAGTACTTC. Protein: CASSEARGLEPYEQYF.

The V and J genes are TRBV7-3 and TRBJ2-1, with D possibly matching TRBD2 (6 bases). Per the germline V gene, CDR1 is SGHTA and CDR2 is FQGTGA. This CDR3 spans 16 amino acids. V lost 2 bases and J lost 1, with 12 bases in between. In DNA, the CDR3 is TGTGCCAGCAGCTTATTCGCCGGGAGTTCCTACAATGAGCAGTTCTTC. Translating gives CASSLFAGSSYNEQFF.

The chain uses TRBV27 and TRBJ2-3; 8 nucleotides match TRBD2. Germline V gene lookup returns CDR1 MNHEY and CDR2 SMNVEV (reference sequence). This CDR3 comprises 19 residues. The ends lost 1 base at V and 0 bases at J; junction bases unmatched: 12. Written as DNA, the CDR3 is TGTGCCAGCAGTTTATTTAGGCGGGAGGCCCGCCTTAGCACAGATACGCAGTATTTT. As protein: CASSLFRREARLSTDTQYF.

This clone was detected only once. The genes are TRBV6-1 and TRBJ2-1; TRBD2 matches at 7 bases. The J segment lost 5 bases and the V segment lost 3 bases, leaving 16 bases of the junction unmatched. Germline V lookup: CDR1 MNHNS, CDR2 SASEGT. The CDR3 contains 18 residues. CDR3 sequence: CASSDRRGWGRENNEQFF. The CDR3 nucleotides are TGTGCCAGCAGTGACAGAAGGGGTTGGGGGAGGGAAAACAATGAGCAGTTCTTC.

The chain combines TRBV11-2 with TRBJ2-1; TRBD2 matches 10 bases. V gave up 5 bases and J gave up 7 bases; unmatched junction bases: 11. The V gene's germline CDR1 is SGHAT and CDR2 FQNNGV. The CDR3 has 16 amino acids. The CDR3 protein is CASSPLAGGLKNEQFF. The DNA for the CDR3 is TGTGCCAGCAGCCCCTTAGCGGGAGGTCTAAAAAATGAGCAGTTCTTC.

The rearrangement joins TRBV5-1 to TRBJ2-5, with a weak D call TRBD1 (6 bases). Looked up from germline, CDR1 is SGHRS and CDR2 is YFSETQ. Trimming left V 3 bases short and J 4 bases short, with 13 bases between. The length of the CDR3 is 14 residues. CDR3 region: CASSSAGAPETQYF. As DNA, the CDR3 is TGCGCCAGCAGCTCGGCAGGGGCCCCAGAGACCCAGTACTTC.

The chain couples TRBV11-2 to TRBJ2-5; D is possibly TRBD1 (5 bases). This CDR3 is 12 amino acids long. V lost 4 bases, J lost 3 bases, and 6 bases lay in between. Germline V gene lookup returns CDR1 SGHAT and CDR2 FQNNGV. The DNA for the CDR3 is TGTGCCAGCAGCTCCAGGGAAGAGACCCAGTACTTC. Translation: CASSSREETQYF.

The CDR3 sequence: CASSRAGENYEQYF. CDR3 DNA: TGCGCCAGCTCTAGAGCGGGCGAAAACTACGAGCAGTACTTC. The rearrangement uses TRBV4-1 and TRBJ2-7, with D maybe TRBD2 (6 bases). Deletions cut 8 bases from V and 3 bases from J, with 17 bases between. CDR1 is MGHRA, CDR2 YSYEKL, per germline. CDR3 size: 14 residues.

The sample holds one count of this clone. The V and J genes are TRBV11-2 and TRBJ2-7; 9 bases fit TRBD1. The length of the CDR3 is 17 residues. With V trimmed by 5 bases and J by 4 bases, 15 bases remained unmatched. Germline CDR1 reads SGHAT; CDR2 reads FQNNGV. The CDR3 here is CASSQGVPRDRVYEQYF. CDR3 DNA sequence: TGTGCCAGCAGCCAAGGGGTCCCCCGGGACAGGGTATACGAGCAGTACTTC. The variable domain in full, completed from reference TRBV11-2 and TRBJ2-7, reads EAGVAQSPRYKIIEKRQSVAFWCNPISGHATLYWYQQILGQGPKLLIQFQNNGVVDDSQLPKDRFSAERLKGVDSTLKIQPAKLEDSAVYLCASSQGVPRDRVYEQYFGPGTRLTVT.

This rearrangement joins TRBV30 to TRBJ2-5; D is perhaps TRBD1 (7 bases). Trimming left V 0 bases short and J 5 bases short, with 13 bases between. CDR1 is GTSNPN and CDR2 is SVGIG in the germline V gene (reference sequence). The CDR3 spans 14 residues. The CDR3 sequence is CAWSVKGAGETQYF. The CDR3 DNA is TGTGCCTGGAGTGTGAAGGGGGCGGGGGAGACCCAGTACTTC.

This chain connects TRBV29-1 to TRBJ2-1; weak D call: TRBD2 (6 bases). Germline CDR1 SQVTM, CDR2 ANQGSEA. The CDR3 loop spans 15 amino acids. With 2 bases removed from V and 2 bases from J, the gap between germline ends came to 13 bases. The DNA of the CDR3 is TGCAGCGTTGAATTCGGCGGAGGGACCTACAATGAGCAGTTCTTC. Protein: CSVEFGGGTYNEQFF.

This chain links TRBV2 with TRBJ1-1; TRBD1 might be the D (6 bases). Trimming cost V 0 bases and J 4 bases, with 15 bases left between them. The CDR3 sequence is 16 residues long. CDR1 and CDR2 from the germline V gene are SNHLY and FYNNEI. The CDR3 nucleotides read TGTGCCAGCAGTGAAGCACACAGGGTTTGGGCCACTGAAGCTTTCTTT. Its protein is CASSEAHRVWATEAFF.

The rearrangement joins TRBV6-4 to TRBJ2-4; 7 positions agree with TRBD2. CDR3 length equals 15 residues. The germline V gene encodes CDR1 MRHNA and CDR2 SNTAGT. V lost 1 base to trimming and J lost 8 bases; unmatched junction nucleotides: 8. The CDR3 DNA follows: TGTGCCAGCAGTGACTGGGCGGGAGAGGAAGACATTCAGTACTTC. Protein product: CASSDWAGEEDIQYF.

The rearrangement uses TRBV28 and TRBJ2-4, with D uncertain. Per germline, CDR1 MDHEN and CDR2 SYDVKM. The CDR3 is 13 residues long. Trimming pared 4 bases from V and 3 bases from J, leaving 7 bases between. As DNA, the CDR3 is TGTGCCAGCAGTTCCGTCCTCAAAAACATTCAGTACTTC. The encoded protein is CASSSVLKNIQYF.